This is a list of T cell receptor beta chains from one sample in a study of cytomegalovirus exposure and HLA in healthy donors. Assay: immunoSEQ multiplex PCR; the TCRdb copy retains only in-frame clones and omits some. The data hold about 130,000 clones, with 84% observed a single time. Sequencing was carried out using PBMCs. The receptors come from a man over 45 in good health and CMV-seronegative. Each CDR3 is given with its conserved first and last residue. The D gene is left open where the match is weak. The size entry is marked missing in some rows and otherwise reads once, few, many or a size class.

clone_size	d_call	v_call	j_call	cdr3_length	cdr3_nt	cdr3_aa
few	.	TRBV10-3	TRBJ2-2	16	TGTGCCATCAAGGGGAACAGGGATGGGAACACCGGGGAGCTGTTTTTT	CAIKGNRDGNTGELFF
.	.	TRBV5-4	TRBJ1-2	12	TGTGCCAGCAGTAGGGGGGGCTATGGCTACACCTTC	CASSRGGYGYTF
few	TRBD2	TRBV9	TRBJ2-5	15	TGTGCCAGCAGCGTACTAGCGGGGGCCCAAGAGACCCAGTACTTC	CASSVLAGAQETQYF
.	.	TRBV5-1	TRBJ1-1	14	TGCGCCAGCAGCCAGGGCAGGGTGAACACTGAAGCTTTCTTT	CASSQGRVNTEAFF
.	.	TRBV5-1	TRBJ1-5	14	TGCGCCAGCAGCCTGGACAGTCCCAATCAGCCCCAGCATTTT	CASSLDSPNQPQHF
.	.	TRBV2	TRBJ1-1	13	TGTGCCAGCAACCCTCAGGAGGGAACTGAAGCTTTCTTT	CASNPQEGTEAFF
.	TRBD1	TRBV29-1	TRBJ1-2	12	TGCAGCGTCCCGGACAGGGGGCATGGCTACACCTTC	CSVPDRGHGYTF
.	.	TRBV4-1	TRBJ1-3	15	TGCGCCAGCAGCCAAACTAGGGTAACTGGAAACACCATATATTTT	CASSQTRVTGNTIYF
.	.	TRBV30	TRBJ2-7	12	TGTGCCTGTACAGGGCGCTCCTACGAGCAGTACTTC	CACTGRSYEQYF
.	TRBD2	TRBV4-1	TRBJ2-5	16	TGCGCCAGCAGCCAGGGGACTAGCGGGGGTTGGGAGACCCAGTACTTC	CASSQGTSGGWETQYF
.	.	TRBV9	TRBJ2-7	14	TGTGCCAGCAGCGCTCTGGACAGAACCTACGAGCAGTACTTC	CASSALDRTYEQYF
few	.	TRBV5-4	TRBJ1-3	12	TGTGCCAGCAGCGGAGATGGAAACACCATATATTTT	CASSGDGNTIYF